The present T cell receptor (beta chain) was sequenced within a study of T cell changes during pregnancy in multiple sclerosis. Measured with immunoSEQ multiplex PCR; TCRdb has only the in-frame clones, and not every one. This table has around 34,000 clones, 75% to 95% appearing once. The CDR3 sequence is 14 residues long. Germline trimming cut 5 bases from V and 9 bases from J; bases unmatched to any gene: 8. Per the germline V gene, CDR1 is MNHEY and CDR2 is SMNVEV (reference sequence). The specimen comprised CD8+ T cells from peripheral blood mononuclear cells, sampled in the first trimester of pregnancy. This chain connects TRBV27 to TRBJ2-7, with TRBD2 matching 12 bases. The sequence derives from a female donor with multiple sclerosis, enrolled in a pregnancy study. CDR3: CASSGSSGRAGQYF. Written as DNA, the CDR3 is TGTGCCAGCAGTGGTTCTAGCGGGAGGGCCGGGCAGTACTTC.